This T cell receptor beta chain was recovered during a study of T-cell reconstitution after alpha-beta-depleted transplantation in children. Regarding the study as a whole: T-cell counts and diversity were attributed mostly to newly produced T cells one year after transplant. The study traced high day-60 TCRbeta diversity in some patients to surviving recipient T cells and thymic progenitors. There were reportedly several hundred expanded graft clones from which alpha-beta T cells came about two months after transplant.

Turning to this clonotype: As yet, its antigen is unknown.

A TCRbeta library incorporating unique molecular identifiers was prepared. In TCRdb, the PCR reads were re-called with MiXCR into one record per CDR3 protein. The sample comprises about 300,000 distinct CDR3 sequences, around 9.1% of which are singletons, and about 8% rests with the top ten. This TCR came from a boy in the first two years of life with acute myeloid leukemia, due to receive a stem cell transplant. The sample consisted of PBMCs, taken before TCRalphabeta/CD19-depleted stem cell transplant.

The CDR3 coding sequence is TGTGCCAGCAGCCGGGACAGGGGTAGCAATCAGCCCCAGCATTTT. Its translation: CASSRDRGSNQPQHF. The chain carries TRBV11-2 and TRBJ1-5; 10 nucleotides align to TRBD1. Germline CDR1 reads SGHAT; CDR2 reads FQNNGV. V lost 5 bases to trimming and J lost 0 bases; unmatched junction nucleotides: 1. The CDR3 is made up of 15 amino acids.